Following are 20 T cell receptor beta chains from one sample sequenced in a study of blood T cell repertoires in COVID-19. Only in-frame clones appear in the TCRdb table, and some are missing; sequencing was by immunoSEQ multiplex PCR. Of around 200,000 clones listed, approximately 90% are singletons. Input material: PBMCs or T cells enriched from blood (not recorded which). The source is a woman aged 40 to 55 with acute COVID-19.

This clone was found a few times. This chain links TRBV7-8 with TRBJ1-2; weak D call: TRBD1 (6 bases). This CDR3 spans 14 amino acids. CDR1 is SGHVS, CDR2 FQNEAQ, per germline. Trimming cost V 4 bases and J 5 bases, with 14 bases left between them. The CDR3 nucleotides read TGTGCCAGCAGCTCCACAGGGTCGGGGTATGGCTACACCTTC. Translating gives CASSSTGSGYGYTF. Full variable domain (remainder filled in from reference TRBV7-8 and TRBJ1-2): GAGVSQSPRYKVAKRGQDVALRCDPISGHVSLFWYQQALGQGPEFLTYFQNEAQLDKSGLPSDRFFAERPEGSVSTLKIQRTQQEDSAVYLCASSSTGSGYGYTFGSGTRLTVV.

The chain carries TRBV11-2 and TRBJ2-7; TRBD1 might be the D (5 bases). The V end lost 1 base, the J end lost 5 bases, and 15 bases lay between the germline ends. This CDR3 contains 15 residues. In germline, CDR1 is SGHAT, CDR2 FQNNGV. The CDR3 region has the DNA TGTGCCAGCAGCTTAGGGGAACGGACATCCAACGAGCAGTACTTC. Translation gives CASSLGERTSNEQYF.

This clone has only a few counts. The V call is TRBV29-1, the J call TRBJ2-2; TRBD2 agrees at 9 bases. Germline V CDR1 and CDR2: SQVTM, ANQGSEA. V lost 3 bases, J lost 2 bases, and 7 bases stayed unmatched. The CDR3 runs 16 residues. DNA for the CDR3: TGCAGCGTTGAGGGCAGCGGGGGGCCTAACACCGGGGAGCTGTTTTTT. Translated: CSVEGSGGPNTGELFF.

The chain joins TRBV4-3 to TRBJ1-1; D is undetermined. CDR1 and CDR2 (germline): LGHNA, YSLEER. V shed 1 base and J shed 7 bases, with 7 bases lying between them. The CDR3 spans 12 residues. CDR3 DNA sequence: TGCGCCAGCAGCCAAGGGACTTATGAAGCTTTCTTT. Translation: CASSQGTYEAFF.

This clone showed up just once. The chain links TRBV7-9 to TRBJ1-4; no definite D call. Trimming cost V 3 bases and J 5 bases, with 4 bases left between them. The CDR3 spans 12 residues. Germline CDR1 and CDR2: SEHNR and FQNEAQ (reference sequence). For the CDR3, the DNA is TGTGCCAGCAGCTTGACAAATGAAAAACTGTTTTTT. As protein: CASSLTNEKLFF.

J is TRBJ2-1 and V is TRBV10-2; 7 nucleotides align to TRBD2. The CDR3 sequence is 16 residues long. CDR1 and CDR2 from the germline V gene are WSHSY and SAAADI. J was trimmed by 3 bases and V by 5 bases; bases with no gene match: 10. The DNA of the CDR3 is TGCGCCAGCAGTAACTCCGGGACTATGCTCTACAATGAGCAGTTCTTC. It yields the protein CASSNSGTMLYNEQFF.

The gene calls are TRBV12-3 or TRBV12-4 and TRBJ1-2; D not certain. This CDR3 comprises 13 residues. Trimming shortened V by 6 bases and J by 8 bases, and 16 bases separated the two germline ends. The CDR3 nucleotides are TGTGCCAGCAGAGGAGCAGAGGGTGGGGGCTACACCTTC. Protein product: CASRGAEGGGYTF.

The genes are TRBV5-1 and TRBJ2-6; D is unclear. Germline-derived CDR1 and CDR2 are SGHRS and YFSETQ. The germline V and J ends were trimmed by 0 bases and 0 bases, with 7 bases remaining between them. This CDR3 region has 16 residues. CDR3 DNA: TGCGCCAGCAGCTTGGCCGCAGTCTCTGGGGCCAACGTCCTGACTTTC. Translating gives CASSLAAVSGANVLTF.

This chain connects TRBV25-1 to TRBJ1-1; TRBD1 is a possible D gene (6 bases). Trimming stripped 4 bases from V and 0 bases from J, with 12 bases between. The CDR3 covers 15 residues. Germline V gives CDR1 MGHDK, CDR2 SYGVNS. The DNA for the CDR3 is TGTGCCAGCAGTGCCTTCAGGGGCATGAACACTGAAGCTTTCTTT. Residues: CASSAFRGMNTEAFF.

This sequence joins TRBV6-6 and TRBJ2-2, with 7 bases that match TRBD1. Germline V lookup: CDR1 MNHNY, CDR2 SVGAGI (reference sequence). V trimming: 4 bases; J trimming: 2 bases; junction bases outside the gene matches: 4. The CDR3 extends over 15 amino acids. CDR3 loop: CASSWDSRNTGELFF. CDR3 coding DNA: TGTGCCAGCAGTTGGGACAGCCGCAACACCGGGGAGCTGTTTTTT.

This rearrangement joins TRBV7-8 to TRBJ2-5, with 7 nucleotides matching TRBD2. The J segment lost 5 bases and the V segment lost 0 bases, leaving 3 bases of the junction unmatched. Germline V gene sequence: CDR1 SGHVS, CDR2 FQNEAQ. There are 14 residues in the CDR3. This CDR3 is CASSLAPGRETQYF. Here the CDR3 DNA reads TGTGCCAGCAGCTTAGCTCCCGGGAGGGAGACCCAGTACTTC.

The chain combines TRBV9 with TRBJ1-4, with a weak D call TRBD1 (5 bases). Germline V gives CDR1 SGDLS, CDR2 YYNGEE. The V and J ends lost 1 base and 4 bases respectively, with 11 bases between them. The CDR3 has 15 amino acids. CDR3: CASSVQGGNNEKLFF. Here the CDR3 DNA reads TGTGCCAGCAGCGTACAGGGTGGAAATAATGAAAAACTGTTTTTT.

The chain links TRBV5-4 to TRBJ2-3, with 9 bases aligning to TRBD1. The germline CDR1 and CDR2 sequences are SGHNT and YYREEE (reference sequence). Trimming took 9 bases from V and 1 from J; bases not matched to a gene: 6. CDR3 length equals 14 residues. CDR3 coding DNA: TGTGCCACCCGGGACAGGGTCGGCACAGATACGCAGTATTTT. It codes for CATRDRVGTDTQYF.

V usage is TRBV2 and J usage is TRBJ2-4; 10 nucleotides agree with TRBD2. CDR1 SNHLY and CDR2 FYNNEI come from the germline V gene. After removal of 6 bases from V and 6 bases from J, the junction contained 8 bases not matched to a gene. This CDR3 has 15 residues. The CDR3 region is CASRAEQRGGNIQYF. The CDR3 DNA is TGTGCCAGCAGGGCCGAACAGCGGGGGGGAAACATTCAGTACTTC.

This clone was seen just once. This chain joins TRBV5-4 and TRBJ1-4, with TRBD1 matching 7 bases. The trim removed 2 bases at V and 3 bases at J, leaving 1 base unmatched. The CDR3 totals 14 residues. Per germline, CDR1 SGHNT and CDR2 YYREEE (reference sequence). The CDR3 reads CASSFQGANEKLFF. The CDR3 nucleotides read TGTGCCAGCAGCTTTCAGGGGGCTAATGAAAAACTGTTTTTT.

The CDR3 coding sequence is TGTGCCAGCAGCTTAGCGCCTATCAATGAGCAGTTCTTC. It yields the protein CASSLAPINEQFF. The V gene is TRBV7-6, the J gene TRBJ2-1; D is unresolved. The V gene lost 0 bases and the J gene lost 6 bases, with 6 bases spanning the gap. Germline lookup yields CDR1 SGHVS and CDR2 FNYEAQ. This CDR3 spans 13 amino acids.

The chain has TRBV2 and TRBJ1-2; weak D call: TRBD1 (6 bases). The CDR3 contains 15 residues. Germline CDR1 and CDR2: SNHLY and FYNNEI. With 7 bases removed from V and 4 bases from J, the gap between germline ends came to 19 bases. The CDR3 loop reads CASKEVGASVYGYTF. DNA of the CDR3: TGTGCCAGCAAAGAAGTGGGGGCCTCTGTCTATGGCTACACCTTC.

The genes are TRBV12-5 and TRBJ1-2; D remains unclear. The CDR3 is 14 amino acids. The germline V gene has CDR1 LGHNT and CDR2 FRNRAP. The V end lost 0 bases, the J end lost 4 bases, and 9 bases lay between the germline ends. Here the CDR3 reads CASGLVPGVYGYTF. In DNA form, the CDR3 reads TGTGCTAGTGGTTTGGTACCCGGGGTCTATGGCTACACCTTC.

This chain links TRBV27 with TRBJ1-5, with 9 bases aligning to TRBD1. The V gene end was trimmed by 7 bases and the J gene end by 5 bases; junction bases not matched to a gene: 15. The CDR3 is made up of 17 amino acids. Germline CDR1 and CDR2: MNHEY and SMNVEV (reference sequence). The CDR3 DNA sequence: TGTGCCAGCACTCCAGGGACGGGACAGGGTAAGGATCAGCCCCAGCATTTT. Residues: CASTPGTGQGKDQPQHF.

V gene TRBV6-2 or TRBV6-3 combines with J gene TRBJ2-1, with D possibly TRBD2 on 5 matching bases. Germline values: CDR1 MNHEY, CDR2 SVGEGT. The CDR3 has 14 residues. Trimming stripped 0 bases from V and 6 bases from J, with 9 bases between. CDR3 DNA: TGTGCCAGCAGTTACTCGACTGCGGGCAATGAGCAGTTCTTC. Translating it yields CASSYSTAGNEQFF.